The next 30 T cell receptor beta chains were all read from a single sample in a study of blood T cell repertoires in COVID-19. Clones were read by immunoSEQ multiplex PCR, and TCRdb kept only the in-frame ones, dropping some. The sample holds under 200,000 clones, around 84% seen once. The sample taken for sequencing was PBMCs or T cells enriched from blood (not recorded which). The receptors were gathered from a man aged 45 to 65 who had recovered from COVID-19.

The chain combines TRBV18 with TRBJ1-5; D is unresolved. The germline V and J ends were trimmed by 2 bases and 9 bases, with 11 bases remaining between them. CDR3 size: 13 residues. Germline CDR1 and CDR2: KGHSH and LQKENI. DNA for the CDR3: TGTGCCAGCTCACCAGAGCAGCTAGGGCCCCAGCATTTT. Its protein is CASSPEQLGPQHF. The full variable domain, in which reference TRBV18 and TRBJ1-5 provide the parts outside the CDR3, is NAGVMQNPRHLVRRRGQEARLRCSPMKGHSHVYWYRQLPEEGLKFMVYLQKENIIDESGMPKERFSAEFPKEGPSILRIQQVVRGDSAAYFCASSPEQLGPQHFGDGTRLSIL.

The rearrangement links TRBV9 to TRBJ1-1; D is ambiguous. CDR1 is SGDLS and CDR2 is YYNGEE in the germline V gene. The CDR3 spans 13 residues. V dropped 5 bases and J dropped 0 bases, with 8 bases sitting between them. Written as DNA, the CDR3 is TGTGCCAGCAGAGCCGGTGTGAACACTGAAGCTTTCTTT. Translation gives CASRAGVNTEAFF.

This chain joins TRBV5-4 and TRBJ1-4, with a possible D match to TRBD1 (6 bases). The CDR3 covers 13 residues. Germline loops: CDR1 SGHNT, CDR2 YYREEE (reference sequence). Trimming pared 5 bases from V and 5 bases from J, leaving 10 bases between. CDR3 sequence: CASSSQGNEKLFF. The CDR3 coding sequence is TGTGCCAGCAGTTCCCAGGGGAATGAAAAACTGTTTTTT.

The chain couples TRBV2 to TRBJ2-6, with D unresolved. The CDR3 covers 13 residues. V lost 7 bases to trimming and J lost 0 bases, with 4 bases between them. CDR1 is SNHLY and CDR2 is FYNNEI in the germline V gene. CDR3 sequence (DNA): TGTGCCAGCACGGGCTCTGGGGCCAACGTCCTGACTTTC. Translation gives CASTGSGANVLTF.

This clone showed up just a few times. J is TRBJ1-6 and V is TRBV4-3, with 8 nucleotides matching TRBD1. The trim removed 0 bases at V and 4 bases at J, leaving 8 bases unmatched. The CDR3 spans 18 residues. The germline V gene encodes CDR1 LGHNA and CDR2 YSLEER. The CDR3 DNA follows: TGCGCCAGCAGCCAAGATCGGCAGGACAGGGTTTATAATTCACCCCTCCACTTT. Translating it yields CASSQDRQDRVYNSPLHF.

The chain uses TRBV5-1 and TRBJ2-5; 8 bases are a match to TRBD2. The CDR3 is 15 amino acids. Germline values: CDR1 SGHRS, CDR2 YFSETQ. The ends lost 4 bases at V and 2 bases at J; junction bases unmatched: 7. CDR3 sequence reads: CASSTIGLAQETQYF. The CDR3 DNA follows: TGCGCCAGCAGCACGATCGGACTAGCTCAAGAGACCCAGTACTTC.

This clone was found once. The genes are TRBV6-5 and TRBJ2-3; D possibly corresponds to TRBD2 (6 bases). Germline CDR1 is MNHEY and CDR2 is SVGAGI. The CDR3 totals 12 residues. Trimming pared 9 bases from V and 9 bases from J, leaving 16 bases between. The CDR3 loop is CASQAGRDTQYF. CDR3 DNA sequence: TGTGCCAGTCAAGCGGGTCGGGACACGCAGTATTTT.

The gene calls are TRBV13 and TRBJ2-5, with 7 nucleotides matching TRBD2. Germline trimming cut 5 bases from V and 5 bases from J; bases unmatched to any gene: 17. This CDR3 contains 17 residues. Germline V gene data show CDR1 as PRHDT and CDR2 as FYEKMQ (reference sequence). The CDR3 sequence is CASSTRTRRGPGETQYF. As DNA, the CDR3 is TGTGCCAGCAGCACACGGACTAGACGGGGACCTGGGGAGACCCAGTACTTC.

The J gene is TRBJ2-1, the V gene TRBV7-2, with 9 bases matching TRBD1. The CDR3 is made up of 14 amino acids. The V gene's germline CDR1 is SGHTA and CDR2 FQGNSA. The J segment lost 6 bases and the V segment lost 5 bases, leaving 5 bases of the junction unmatched. The CDR3: CASSRGQGSNEQFF. In DNA form, the CDR3 reads TGTGCCAGCAGCCGCGGACAGGGGAGCAATGAGCAGTTCTTC.

CDR3 protein: CASRAPSGGANEQFF. CDR3 nucleotide sequence: TGTGCCAGCAGGGCACCTAGCGGGGGGGCCAATGAGCAGTTCTTC. The genes are TRBV2 and TRBJ2-1; 12 bases match TRBD2. The CDR3 consists of 15 residues. The V and J ends lost 6 bases and 6 bases, in that order; junction bases with no gene match: 6. Germline V gene sequence: CDR1 SNHLY, CDR2 FYNNEI.

The V and J genes are TRBV3-1 (or the pseudogene TRBV3-2) and TRBJ2-1, with a possible D match to TRBD1 (6 bases). CDR1 LGHDT and CDR2 YNNKEL come from the germline V gene (reference sequence). The CDR3 contains 14 residues. Trimming pared 8 bases from V and 7 bases from J, leaving 18 bases between. The CDR3 sequence: CASRRQDVGNEQFF. The CDR3 DNA reads as TGTGCCAGCCGTCGACAGGACGTTGGGAATGAGCAGTTCTTC.

The rearrangement joins TRBV13 to TRBJ2-5; 8 bases are a match to TRBD2. The V gene end was trimmed by 5 bases and the J gene end by 5 bases; junction bases not matched to a gene: 7. The CDR3 loop spans 14 amino acids. Germline lookup yields CDR1 PRHDT and CDR2 FYEKMQ (reference sequence). CDR3 sequence (DNA): TGTGCCAGCAGCAGGACTAGCTCAGGGGAGACCCAGTACTTC. Translated, it gives CASSRTSSGETQYF.

V is TRBV9 and J is TRBJ2-2, with TRBD2 matching 12 bases. With 3 bases clipped from V and 0 bases from J, the junction kept 3 bases outside the gene matches. Per the germline V gene, CDR1 is SGDLS and CDR2 is YYNGEE. The CDR3 is 17 amino acids. DNA for the CDR3: TGTGCCAGCAGCGGACTAGCGGGGGAATCGAACACCGGGGAGCTGTTTTTT. Translated, it gives CASSGLAGESNTGELFF.

V gene TRBV19 combines with J gene TRBJ1-2, with 7 nucleotides matching TRBD1. Germline-derived CDR1 and CDR2 are LNHDA and SQIVND (reference sequence). The CDR3 consists of 13 residues. CDR3 in DNA: TGTGCAACTACGGGACAGAGAAACTATGGCTACACCTTC. It codes for CATTGQRNYGYTF.

The rearrangement uses TRBV2 and TRBJ2-7, with TRBD1 matching 9 bases. Germline loops: CDR1 SNHLY, CDR2 FYNNEI. This CDR3 is built from 14 residues. V shed 4 bases, J shed 2 bases, and the junction held 3 bases outside the gene matches. CDR3 coding DNA: TGTGCCAGCAGTGGAGGACAGGGGACCTACGAGCAGTACTTC. This translates into CASSGGQGTYEQYF.

This chain uses TRBV7-2 with TRBJ2-2, with D possibly being TRBD1 (5 bases). The CDR3 contains 16 residues. Germline CDR1 is SGHTA and CDR2 is FQGNSA. V gave up 5 bases and J gave up 0 bases, with 13 bases separating them. The CDR3 protein is CASSLYPTANTGELFF. As DNA, the CDR3 is TGTGCCAGCAGCCTCTACCCGACAGCGAACACCGGGGAGCTGTTTTTT.

This sequence joins TRBV11-3 and TRBJ2-2; D call uncertain. Trimming cost V 1 base and J 5 bases, with 11 bases left between them. Germline V gene data show CDR1 as SGHNT and CDR2 as YENEEA. This CDR3 has 15 amino acids. This CDR3 reads CASSLVAGRTGELFF. In DNA form, the CDR3 reads TGTGCCAGCAGCTTAGTGGCAGGTAGAACCGGGGAGCTGTTTTTT.

The chain couples TRBV7-2 to TRBJ1-6; the D gene is possibly TRBD1 (5 bases). V gave up 2 bases and J gave up 7 bases, with 12 bases separating them. The CDR3 is made up of 15 amino acids. CDR1 and CDR2 (germline): SGHTA, FQGNSA. CDR3 nucleotides: TGTGCCAGCAGCTTATTAAGGGGTCGGAATTCACCCCTCCACTTT. It encodes CASSLLRGRNSPLHF.

This clone was picked up one time. V gene TRBV12-3 or TRBV12-4 combines with J gene TRBJ2-2, with no clear D. This CDR3 has 11 residues. V gave up 7 bases and J gave up 2 bases, with 2 bases separating them. The CDR3 here is CASTNTGELFF. CDR3 nucleotides: TGTGCCAGCACTAACACCGGGGAGCTGTTTTTT.

V usage is TRBV19 and J usage is TRBJ2-3; 10 bases line up with TRBD2. The CDR3 is 15 amino acids. Germline V gene sequence: CDR1 LNHDA, CDR2 SQIVND (reference sequence). J was trimmed by 5 bases and V by 2 bases; bases with no gene match: 4. The CDR3 DNA reads as TGTGCCAGTAGTATAAGCGGGGGGGCCGTAGATACGCAGTATTTT. Encoded protein: CASSISGGAVDTQYF.

The V call is TRBV28, the J call TRBJ1-5, with 9 bases fitting TRBD1. J lost 4 bases, V lost 4 bases, and 5 bases had no gene match. Per germline, CDR1 MDHEN and CDR2 SYDVKM. CDR3 length: 15 amino acids. The CDR3 protein is CASSSPGTGNQPQHF. The CDR3 region has the DNA TGTGCCAGCAGTTCCCCCGGGACAGGGAATCAGCCCCAGCATTTT. The complete variable domain, with remaining parts taken from reference TRBV28 and TRBJ1-5, reads DVKVTQSSRYLVKRTGEKVFLECVQDMDHENMFWYRQDPGLGLRLIYFSYDVKMKEKGDIPEGYSVSREKKERFSLILESASTNQTSMYLCASSSPGTGNQPQHFGDGTRLSIL.

The chain carries TRBV5-5 and TRBJ2-1; a weak D match, TRBD2 (5 bases). This CDR3 has 14 residues. Trimming pared 2 bases from V and 6 bases from J, leaving 12 bases between. In germline, CDR1 is SGHKS, CDR2 YYEKEE (reference sequence). This CDR3 reads CASSFDYDLNEQFF. CDR3 bases: TGTGCCAGCAGCTTCGACTACGACCTCAATGAGCAGTTCTTC.

The V call is TRBV19, the J call TRBJ1-2; D uncertain. CDR3 size: 14 residues. V was clipped by 4 bases and J by 0 bases, with 9 bases between them. Germline V gene sequence: CDR1 LNHDA, CDR2 SQIVND (reference sequence). CDR3 nucleotide sequence: TGTGCCAGTAGTACCCCGGGAGCTAACTATGGCTACACCTTC. Translating gives CASSTPGANYGYTF.

The V call is TRBV27, the J call TRBJ2-1; the match to TRBD1 covers 8 bases. The V gene's germline CDR1 is MNHEY and CDR2 SMNVEV (reference sequence). Unmatched junction bases numbered 8, after V lost 5 bases and J lost 5 bases. This CDR3 is built from 15 residues. The DNA for the CDR3 is TGTGCCAGCAGTGGGGACAGGAGTTTAAACAATGAGCAGTTCTTC. This codes for CASSGDRSLNNEQFF.

CDR3 coding DNA: TGTGCCAGCAGTGAAGGGGGGGCGGGATACGAGCAGTACTTC. Amino acid sequence: CASSEGGAGYEQYF. The chain combines TRBV25-1 with TRBJ2-7, with TRBD2 as a possible D gene (7 bases). The germline gives CDR1 MGHDK, CDR2 SYGVNS. The CDR3 extends over 14 amino acids. V lost 2 bases and J 4 bases, leaving 12 bases between the germline ends.

The rearrangement links TRBV6-2 or TRBV6-3 to TRBJ1-5; tentatively, D is TRBD1 (6 bases). CDR3 size: 15 residues. Trimming shortened V by 2 bases and J by 6 bases, and 14 bases separated the two germline ends. CDR1 MNHEY and CDR2 SVGEGT come from the germline V gene. The CDR3 spells CASSYLRGGRQPQHF. The CDR3 DNA sequence: TGTGCCAGCAGTTACCTCAGGGGCGGACGTCAGCCCCAGCATTTT.

In the case of this clone: It may be a read error: a sequence one base away is much more abundant. Other DNA sequences within the sample encode an identical CDR3. The chain recombines TRBV13 with TRBJ2-7; 7 bases line up with TRBD1. The CDR3 has 16 residues. Germline CDR1 and CDR2: PRHDT and FYEKMQ (reference sequence). The CDR3: CASSLEGGDSSYEQYF. The DNA of the CDR3 is TGTGCCAGCAGCTTAGAGGGTGGGGACAGCTCCTACGAGCAATACTTC. Full variable domain (missing parts from reference TRBV13 and TRBJ2-7): AAGVIQSPRHLIKEKRETATLKCYPIPRHDTVYWYQQGPGQDPQFLISFYEKMQSDKGSIPDRFSAQQFSDYHSELNMSSLELGDSALYFCASSLEGGDSSYEQYFGPGTRLTVT.

In its sample, this clone was seen a few times. The chain uses TRBV20-1 and TRBJ2-1; 8 nucleotides match TRBD1. Trimming took 5 bases from V and 12 from J; bases not matched to a gene: 6. There are 11 residues in the CDR3. Germline V CDR1 and CDR2: DFQATT, SNEGSKA (reference sequence). In DNA form, the CDR3 reads TGCAGTGCTCCCGTAGGACAGGGGCAGTTCTTC. As protein: CSAPVGQGQFF.

The chain combines TRBV11-2 with TRBJ1-6; D gene ambiguous. The CDR3 loop spans 13 amino acids. The germline V gene encodes CDR1 SGHAT and CDR2 FQNNGV. V gave up 1 base and J gave up 7 bases, with 5 bases separating them. This CDR3 reads CASSLAGNSPLHF. In DNA, the CDR3 is TGTGCCAGCAGCTTAGCGGGGAATTCACCCCTCCACTTT.

The CDR3 bases are TGTGCCAGCAGTGATCAGGTGAACTATGGCTACACCTTC. It yields the protein CASSDQVNYGYTF. This chain links TRBV2 with TRBJ1-2; D uncertain. V was clipped by 3 bases and J by 2 bases, with 7 bases between them. The length of the CDR3 is 13 residues. Germline V gene lookup returns CDR1 SNHLY and CDR2 FYNNEI.